A single TCR beta chain is shown here with its context. The repertoire was sequenced with immunoSEQ multiplex PCR; TCRdb's copy has only in-frame clones and lacks some. The data show 2 million to 2.5 million clones, with 90% to 97% seen just once and 0.1% to 0.15% held by the top ten. The data were taken from a study of shared clonotypes between healthy human individuals. The CDR3 covers 14 residues. V was trimmed by 4 bases and J by 0 bases, leaving 9 bases between them. Germline CDR1 SGDLS, CDR2 YYNGEE. This sequence originates from a man between 18 and 29 years old in good health. The specimen was naive CD4+ T cells sorted from blood. Documented subset: CD45RA+ positively selected. The rearrangement joins TRBV9 to TRBJ2-3; D is ambiguous. The CDR3, as DNA: TGTGCCAGCAGCCTACAGACCAGCACAGATACGCAGTATTTT. Protein sequence: CASSLQTSTDTQYF.